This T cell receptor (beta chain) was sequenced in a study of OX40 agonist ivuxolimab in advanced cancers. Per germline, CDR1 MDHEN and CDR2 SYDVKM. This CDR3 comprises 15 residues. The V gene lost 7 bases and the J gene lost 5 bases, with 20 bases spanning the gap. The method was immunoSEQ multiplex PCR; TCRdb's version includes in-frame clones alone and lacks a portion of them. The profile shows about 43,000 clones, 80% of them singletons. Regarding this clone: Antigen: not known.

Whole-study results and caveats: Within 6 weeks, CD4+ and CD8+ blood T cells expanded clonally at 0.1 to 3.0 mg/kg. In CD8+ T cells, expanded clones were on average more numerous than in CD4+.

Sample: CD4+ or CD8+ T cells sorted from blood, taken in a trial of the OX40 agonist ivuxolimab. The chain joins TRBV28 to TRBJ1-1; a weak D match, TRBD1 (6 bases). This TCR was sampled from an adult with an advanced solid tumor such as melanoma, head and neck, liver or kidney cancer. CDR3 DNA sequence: TGTGCCAGCACCCAAGTGAGGGGGGGAGGGACTGAAGCTTTCTTT. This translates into CASTQVRGGGTEAFF. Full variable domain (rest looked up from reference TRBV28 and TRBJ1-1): DVKVTQSSRYLVKRTGEKVFLECVQDMDHENMFWYRQDPGLGLRLIYFSYDVKMKEKGDIPEGYSVSREKKERFSLILESASTNQTSMYLCASTQVRGGGTEAFFGQGTRLTVV.